This TCR beta chain was recorded in a study of Graves' ophthalmopathy and Graves' hyperthyroidism. This clonotype was recorded many times. No antigen is known for it. RNA transcripts provided the template for amplifying TCR beta CDR3 regions. First-round RT-PCR used HTBI primers; second-round multiplex PCR followed. MiXCR, run by TCRdb on the multiplex PCR reads, gives a single entry per CDR3 protein. The table includes roughly 400,000 distinct CDR3 sequences, approximately 20% detected once. Whole-study findings and limits: A 13-signature model separated ophthalmopathy from stable hyperthyroidism, 85% to 90% sensitivity, 65% to 82% specificity. Detected in blood as well were most expanded thyroid clonotypes with frequency above 0.001.

Clinical symptoms and serum thyroxine were used for diagnosis; TRAb, thyroid ultrasound and orbital computed tomography were also relied on. This CDR3 has 15 amino acids. Per the germline V gene, CDR1 is DFQATT and CDR2 is SNEGSKA (reference sequence). With V trimmed by 2 bases and J by 2 bases, 6 bases remained unmatched. The sample comprised peripheral blood. The V and J genes are TRBV20-1 and TRBJ1-5; 7 nucleotides match TRBD1. The TCR comes from a woman aged 18-29 years with Graves' ophthalmopathy. The CDR3 DNA reads TGCAGTGCTAGAACAGCTACAGGGGGCAATCAGCCCCAGCATTTT. Translation: CSARTATGGNQPQHF.